The source of this TCR beta chain is a study of graft-versus-host responses after intestinal transplantation. Study context: Recipients were given multivisceral, liver-intestinal, or isolated intestinal transplants. After anti-thymocyte globulin induction, recipients took tacrolimus and steroids for two to three years.

Overall study findings and caveats: The marrow of recipients harbored GvH clones, and ileum or blood showed some of them first.

This CDR3 comprises 12 residues. Germline V gene data show CDR1 as SNHLY and CDR2 as FYNNEI. V lost 8 bases to trimming and J lost 5 bases, with 12 bases between them. Profiling relied on immunoSEQ multiplex PCR, and the TCRdb table lists in-frame clones only, not all of them. The sample includes roughly 70,000 clones, roughly 84% seen only once; the top ten take 0.39%. With regard to this clone: The target antigen is unknown.

The chain links TRBV2 to TRBJ2-5; D remains ambiguous. The source was unstimulated CD4+ T cells sorted from spleen or lymph node cells, collected before transplant. The TCR was taken from a human donor who was the organ donor for an intestinal transplant. CDR3 sequence reads: CASFIAEETQYF. CDR3 DNA: TGTGCCAGCTTCATAGCTGAGGAGACCCAGTACTTC.